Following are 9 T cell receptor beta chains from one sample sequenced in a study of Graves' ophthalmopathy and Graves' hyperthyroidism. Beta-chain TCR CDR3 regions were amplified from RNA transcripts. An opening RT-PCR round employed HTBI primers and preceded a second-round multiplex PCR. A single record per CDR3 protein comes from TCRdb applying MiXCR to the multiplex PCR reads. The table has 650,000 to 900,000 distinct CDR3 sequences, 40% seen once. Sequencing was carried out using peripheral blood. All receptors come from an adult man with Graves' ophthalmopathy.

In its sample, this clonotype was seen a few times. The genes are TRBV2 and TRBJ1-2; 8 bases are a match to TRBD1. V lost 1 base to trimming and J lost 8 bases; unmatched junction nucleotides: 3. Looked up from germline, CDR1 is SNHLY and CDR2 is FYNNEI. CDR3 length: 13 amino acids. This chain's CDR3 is CASSEGTGQGYTF. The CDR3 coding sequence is TGTGCCAGCAGTGAAGGGACAGGGCAAGGCTACACCTTC.

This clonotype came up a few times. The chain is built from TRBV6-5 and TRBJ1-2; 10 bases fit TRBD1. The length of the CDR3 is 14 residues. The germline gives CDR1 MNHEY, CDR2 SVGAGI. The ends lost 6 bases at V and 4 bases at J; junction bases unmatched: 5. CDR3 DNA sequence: TGTGCCAGCAGAGCGGGACAGGGGATCTATGGCTACACCTTC. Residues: CASRAGQGIYGYTF.

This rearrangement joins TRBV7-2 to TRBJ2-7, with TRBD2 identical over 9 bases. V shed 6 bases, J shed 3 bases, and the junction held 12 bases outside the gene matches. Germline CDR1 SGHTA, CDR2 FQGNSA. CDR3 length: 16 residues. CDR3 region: CASSYLAGNSNYEQYF. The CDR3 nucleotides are TGTGCCAGCAGTTACCTAGCGGGAAACTCGAACTACGAGCAGTACTTC.

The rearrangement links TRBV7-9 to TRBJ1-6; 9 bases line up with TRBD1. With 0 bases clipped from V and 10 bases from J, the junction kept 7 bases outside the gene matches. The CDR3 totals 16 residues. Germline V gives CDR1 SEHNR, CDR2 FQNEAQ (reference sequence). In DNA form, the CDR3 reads TGTGCCAGCAGCTTAGCGCCCGGGACAGGGAACTCACCCCTCCACTTT. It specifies CASSLAPGTGNSPLHF.

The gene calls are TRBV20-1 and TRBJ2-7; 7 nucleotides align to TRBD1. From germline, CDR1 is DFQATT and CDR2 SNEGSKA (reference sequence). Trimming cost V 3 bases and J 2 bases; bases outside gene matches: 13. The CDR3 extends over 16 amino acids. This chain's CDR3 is CSASKTGPYFPYEQYF. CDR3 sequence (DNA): TGCAGTGCTAGCAAGACAGGGCCGTATTTTCCCTACGAGCAGTACTTC.

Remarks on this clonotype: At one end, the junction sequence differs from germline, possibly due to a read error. This CDR3 is CASKMWQTNYGYTF. In nucleotides, the CDR3 is TGTGCCAGCAAAATGTGGCAGACTAACTATGGCTACACTTTC. V gene TRBV12-3 or TRBV12-4 combines with J gene TRBJ1-2; D unclear. The length of the CDR3 is 14 residues.

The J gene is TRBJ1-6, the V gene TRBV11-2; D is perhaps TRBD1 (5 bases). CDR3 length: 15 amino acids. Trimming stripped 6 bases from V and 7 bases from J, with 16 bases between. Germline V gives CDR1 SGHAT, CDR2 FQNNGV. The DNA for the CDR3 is TGTGCCAGCAGTCAGCCACCGGGACGGAATTCACCCCTCCACTTT. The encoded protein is CASSQPPGRNSPLHF.

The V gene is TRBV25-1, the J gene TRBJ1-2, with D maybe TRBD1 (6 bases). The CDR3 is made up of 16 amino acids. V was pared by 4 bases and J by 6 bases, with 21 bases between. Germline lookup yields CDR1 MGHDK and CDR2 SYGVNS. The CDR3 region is CASSARYPTGFDGYTF. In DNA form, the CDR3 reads TGTGCCAGCAGTGCTAGATATCCGACAGGATTTGATGGCTACACCTTC.

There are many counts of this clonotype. CDR3 protein: CASSARTGINYGYTF. The CDR3 DNA reads TGTGCCAGCAGCGCCCGGACAGGGATTAACTATGGCTACACCTTC. The chain links TRBV7-9 to TRBJ1-2, with TRBD1 matching 8 bases. From germline, CDR1 is SEHNR and CDR2 FQNEAQ (reference sequence). V trimming: 5 bases; J trimming: 1 base; junction bases outside the gene matches: 6. The CDR3 contains 15 residues.